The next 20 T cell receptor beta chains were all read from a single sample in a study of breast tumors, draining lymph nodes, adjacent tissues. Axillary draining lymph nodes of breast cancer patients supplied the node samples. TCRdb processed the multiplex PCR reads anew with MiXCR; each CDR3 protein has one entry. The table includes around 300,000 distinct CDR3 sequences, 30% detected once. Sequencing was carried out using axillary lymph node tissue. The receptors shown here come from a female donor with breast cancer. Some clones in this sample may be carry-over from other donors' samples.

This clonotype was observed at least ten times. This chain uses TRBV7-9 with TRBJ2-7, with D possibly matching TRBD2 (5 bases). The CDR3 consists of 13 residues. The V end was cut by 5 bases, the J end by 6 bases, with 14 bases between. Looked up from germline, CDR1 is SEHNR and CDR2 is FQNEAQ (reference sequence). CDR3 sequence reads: CASSPGDISEQYF. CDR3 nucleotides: TGTGCCAGCAGCCCCGGGGATATAAGCGAGCAGTACTTC.

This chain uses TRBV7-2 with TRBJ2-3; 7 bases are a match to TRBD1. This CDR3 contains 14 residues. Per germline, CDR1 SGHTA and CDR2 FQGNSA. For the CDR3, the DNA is TGTGCTAGTCCTTTCGACAGGGGCACAGATACGCAGTATTTT. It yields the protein CASPFDRGTDTQYF. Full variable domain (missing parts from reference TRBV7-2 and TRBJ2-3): GAGVSQSPSNKVTEKGKDVELRCDPISGHTALYWYRQSLGQGLEFLIYFQGNSAPDKSGLPSDRFSAERTGGSVSTLTIQRTQQEDSAVYLCASPFDRGTDTQYFGPGTRLTVL.

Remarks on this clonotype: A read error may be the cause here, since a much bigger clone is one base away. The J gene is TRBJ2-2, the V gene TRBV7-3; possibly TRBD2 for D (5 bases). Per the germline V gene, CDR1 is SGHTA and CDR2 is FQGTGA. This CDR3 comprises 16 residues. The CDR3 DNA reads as TGTGCCAGCAGCTTAAATTGGGCCGAGGCGGCCGGGGAGCTGGTTTTT. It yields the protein CASSLNWAEAAGELVF. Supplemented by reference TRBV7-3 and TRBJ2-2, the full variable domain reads GAGVSQTPSNKVTEKGKYVELRCDPISGHTALYWYRQSLGQGPEFLIYFQGTGAADDSGLPNDRFFAVRPEGSVSTLKIQRTERGDSAVYLCASSLNWAEAAGELVFGEGSRLTVL.

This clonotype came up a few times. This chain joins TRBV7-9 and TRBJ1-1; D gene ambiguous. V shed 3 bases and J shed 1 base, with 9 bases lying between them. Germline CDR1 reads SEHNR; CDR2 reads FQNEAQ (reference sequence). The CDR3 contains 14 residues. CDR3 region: CASSFGSGNTEAFF. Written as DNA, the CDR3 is TGTGCCAGCAGCTTCGGGTCGGGGAACACTGAAGCTTTCTTT.

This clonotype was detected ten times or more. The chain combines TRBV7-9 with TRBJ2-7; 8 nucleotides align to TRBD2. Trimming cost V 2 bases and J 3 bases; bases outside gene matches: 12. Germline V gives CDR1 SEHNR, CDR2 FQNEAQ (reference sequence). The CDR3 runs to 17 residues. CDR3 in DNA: TGTGCCAGCAGCTTATACGGGAGCGGGAGAGGAGTCTACGAGCAGTACTTC. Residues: CASSLYGSGRGVYEQYF.

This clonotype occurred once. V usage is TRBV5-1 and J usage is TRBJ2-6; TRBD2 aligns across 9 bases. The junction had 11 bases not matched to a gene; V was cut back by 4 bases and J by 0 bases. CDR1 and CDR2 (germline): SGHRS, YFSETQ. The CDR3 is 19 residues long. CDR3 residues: CASSLRLAVDPSGANVLTF. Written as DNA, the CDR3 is TGCGCCAGCAGCCTTCGACTAGCGGTTGATCCCTCTGGGGCCAACGTCCTGACTTTC.

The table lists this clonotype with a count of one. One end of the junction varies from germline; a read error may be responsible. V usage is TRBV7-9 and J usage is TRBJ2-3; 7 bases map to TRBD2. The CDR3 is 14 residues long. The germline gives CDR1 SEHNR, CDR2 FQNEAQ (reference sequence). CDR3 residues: CASSSMTSRDTRYF. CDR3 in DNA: TGTGCCAGCAGCTCCATGACTAGCAGAGACACGCGGTATTTT.

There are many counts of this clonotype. In DNA, the CDR3 is TGCGCCAGCAGCCGCGACAGGTGGCGTTACTACGAGCAGTACTTC. This codes for CASSRDRWRYYEQYF. The rearrangement joins TRBV4-3 to TRBJ2-7; D possibly corresponds to TRBD1 (6 bases). This CDR3 region has 15 residues. V lost 4 bases to trimming and J lost 3 bases, with 16 bases between them. Germline V gene lookup returns CDR1 LGHNA and CDR2 YSLEER.

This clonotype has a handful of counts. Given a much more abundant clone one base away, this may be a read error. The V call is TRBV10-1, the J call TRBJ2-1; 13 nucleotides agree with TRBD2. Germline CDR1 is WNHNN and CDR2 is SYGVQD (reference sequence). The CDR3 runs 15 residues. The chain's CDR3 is CASSQTSGGNNGQFF. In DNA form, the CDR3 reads TGCGCCAGCAGCCAGACTAGCGGGGGGAACAATGGGCAGTTCTTC.

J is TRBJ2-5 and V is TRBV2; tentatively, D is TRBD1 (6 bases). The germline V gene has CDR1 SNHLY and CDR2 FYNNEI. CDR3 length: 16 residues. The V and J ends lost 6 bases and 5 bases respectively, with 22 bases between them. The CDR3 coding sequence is TGTGCCAGCAGAGGACGTGGGTATGGGGGCGGCGAGACCCAGTACTTC. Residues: CASRGRGYGGGETQYF.

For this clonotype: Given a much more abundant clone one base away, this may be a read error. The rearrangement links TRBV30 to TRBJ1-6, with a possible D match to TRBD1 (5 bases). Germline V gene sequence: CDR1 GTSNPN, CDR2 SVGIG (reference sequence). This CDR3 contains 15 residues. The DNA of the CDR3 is TGTGCCCGGAGTGGGGGAATGGGGGGGGATTCACCCCTCCACTTT. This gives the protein CARSGGMGGDSPLHF.

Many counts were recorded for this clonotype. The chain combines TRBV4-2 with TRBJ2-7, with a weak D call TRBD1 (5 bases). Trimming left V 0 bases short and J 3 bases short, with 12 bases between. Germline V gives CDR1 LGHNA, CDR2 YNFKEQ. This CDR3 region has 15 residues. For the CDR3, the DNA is TGTGCCAGCAGCCAAGATACAGGTACAAACTACGAGCAGTACTTC. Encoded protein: CASSQDTGTNYEQYF.

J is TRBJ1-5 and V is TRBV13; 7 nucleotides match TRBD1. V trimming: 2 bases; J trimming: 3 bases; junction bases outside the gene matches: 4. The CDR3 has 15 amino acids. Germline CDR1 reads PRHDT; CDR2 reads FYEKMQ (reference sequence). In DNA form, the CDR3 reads TGTGCCAGCAGCTTAAAGGGACAGCTCAATCAGCCCCAGCATTTT. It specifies CASSLKGQLNQPQHF.

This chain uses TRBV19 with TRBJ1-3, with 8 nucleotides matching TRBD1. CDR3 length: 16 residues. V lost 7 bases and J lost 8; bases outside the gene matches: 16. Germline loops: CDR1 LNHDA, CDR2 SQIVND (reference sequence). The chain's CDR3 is CASIPSCRDRRDTIYF. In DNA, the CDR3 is TGTGCCAGTATTCCCAGCTGCCGGGACAGGAGGGACACCATATATTTT.

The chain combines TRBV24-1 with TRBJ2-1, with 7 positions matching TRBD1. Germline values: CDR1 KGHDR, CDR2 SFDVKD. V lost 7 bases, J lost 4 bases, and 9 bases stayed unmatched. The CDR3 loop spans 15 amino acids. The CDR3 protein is CATSVPGQRYNEQFF. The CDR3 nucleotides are TGTGCCACCAGCGTCCCGGGACAGCGATACAATGAGCAGTTCTTC.

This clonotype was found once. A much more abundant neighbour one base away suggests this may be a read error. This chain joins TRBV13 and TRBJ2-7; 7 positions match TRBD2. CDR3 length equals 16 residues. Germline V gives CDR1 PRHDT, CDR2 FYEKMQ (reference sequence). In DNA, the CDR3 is TGTGCCAGCAGTCTGTCGGGCGGGAGAGTCCCCTACGAGCGGTACTTC. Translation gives CASSLSGGRVPYERYF. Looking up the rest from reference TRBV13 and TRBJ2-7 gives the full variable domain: AAGVIQSPRHLIKEKRETATLKCYPIPRHDTVYWYQQGPGQDPQFLISFYEKMQSDKGSIPDRFSAQQFSDYHSELNMSSLELGDSALYFCASSLSGGRVPYERYFGPGTRLTVT.

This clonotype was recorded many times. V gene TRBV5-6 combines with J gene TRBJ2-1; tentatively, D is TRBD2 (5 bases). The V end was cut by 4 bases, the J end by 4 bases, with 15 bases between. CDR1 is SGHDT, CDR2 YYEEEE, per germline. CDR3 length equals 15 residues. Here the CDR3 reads CASSPGRLNYNEQFF. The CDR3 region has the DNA TGTGCCAGCAGCCCGGGAAGACTGAATTACAATGAGCAGTTCTTC.

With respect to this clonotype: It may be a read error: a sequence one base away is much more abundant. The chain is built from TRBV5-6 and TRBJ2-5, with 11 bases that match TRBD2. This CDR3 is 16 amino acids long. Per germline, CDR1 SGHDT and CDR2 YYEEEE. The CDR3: CACSLVGLAEGETQYF. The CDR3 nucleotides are TGTGCCTGCAGCTTGGTGGGACTAGCGGAAGGAGAGACCCAGTACTTC.

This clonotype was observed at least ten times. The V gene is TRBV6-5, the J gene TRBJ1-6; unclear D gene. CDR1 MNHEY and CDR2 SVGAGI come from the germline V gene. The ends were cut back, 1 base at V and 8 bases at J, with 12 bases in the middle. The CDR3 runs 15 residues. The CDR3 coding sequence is TGTGCCAGCAGTTACTTGGGCAGCGTCGATTCACCCCTCCACTTT. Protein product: CASSYLGSVDSPLHF.

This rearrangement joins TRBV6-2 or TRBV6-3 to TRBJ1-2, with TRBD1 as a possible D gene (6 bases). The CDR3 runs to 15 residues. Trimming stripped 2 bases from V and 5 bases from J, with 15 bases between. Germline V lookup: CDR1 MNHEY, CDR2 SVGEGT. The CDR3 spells CASSYDRGARYGYTF. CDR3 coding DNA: TGTGCCAGCAGTTACGACCGGGGGGCGCGATATGGCTACACCTTC.